This T cell receptor (beta chain) is from a study of shared clonotypes between healthy human individuals. Sequencing was performed with immunoSEQ multiplex PCR; in TCRdb, only in-frame clones are kept and a portion is missing. Of millions of clones listed, 85% to 95% are singletons. From germline, CDR1 is LNHNV and CDR2 YYDKDF (reference sequence). The CDR3 totals 17 residues. The ends were cut back, 0 bases at V and 2 bases at J, with 15 bases in the middle. The TCR originated in a man younger than 35 in good health. The rearrangement links TRBV15 to TRBJ2-3; D possibly matches TRBD1 or TRBD2 (5 bases each). Sequencing was done on a sample of naive CD4+ T cells sorted from blood. Indicated subset: CD45RA+ positively selected. The CDR3 DNA follows: TGTGCCACCAGCAGAGATCGTGGGACCGCAAACACAGATACGCAGTATTTT. As protein: CATSRDRGTANTDTQYF.